The 5 T cell receptor beta chains in this list originate from one sample, sequenced in a study of CD8+ T cells in alopecia areata. Treatment in this sample: oral pan-JAK inhibitor, 5-10 mg twice daily. Reverse transcribed after extraction, RNA yielded cDNA as the sequencing template. Assay used: immunoSEQ multiplex PCR; TCRdb lists only in-frame clones, some missing. The sample carries approximately 65,000 clones, approximately 44% recorded once. Sequencing used CD8+ T cells sorted from blood, obtained at approximately week 39, from a patient treated with tofacitinib. The receptor set was obtained from a human donor with alopecia areata.

This chain links TRBV7-9 with TRBJ1-1; TRBD1 might be the D (6 bases). Germline lookup yields CDR1 SEHNR and CDR2 FQNEAQ (reference sequence). CDR3 length: 13 amino acids. Trimming took 5 bases from V and 6 from J, leaving 13 bases between them. The CDR3 spells CASSPTGIAEAFF. CDR3 bases: TGTGCCAGCAGCCCCACAGGGATCGCTGAAGCTTTCTTT.

The chain employs TRBV7-9 and TRBJ1-5, with TRBD1 as a possible D gene (5 bases). Germline CDR1 SEHNR, CDR2 FQNEAQ (reference sequence). The CDR3 contains 13 residues. V was cut by 1 base and J by 6 bases, with 7 bases left in between. Written as DNA, the CDR3 is TGTGCCAGCAGCTTAGGGGACCTTCAGCCCCAGCATTTT. Amino acid sequence: CASSLGDLQPQHF.

The rearrangement links TRBV2 to TRBJ2-7, with D maybe TRBD1 (5 bases). The CDR3 has 16 amino acids. Per the germline V gene, CDR1 is SNHLY and CDR2 is FYNNEI. The ends were cut back, 2 bases at V and 1 base at J, with 15 bases in the middle. The CDR3 here is CASSERWTIPSYEQYF. CDR3 nucleotide sequence: TGTGCCAGCAGTGAAAGGTGGACAATCCCATCCTACGAGCAGTACTTC. The full variable domain, rest sourced from reference TRBV2 and TRBJ2-7, is EPEVTQTPSHQVTQMGQEVILRCVPISNHLYFYWYRQILGQKVEFLVSFYNNEISEKSEIFDDQFSVERPDGSNFTLKIRSTKLEDSAMYFCASSERWTIPSYEQYFGPGTRLTVT.

This clone occurred a few times. The chain recombines TRBV7-9 with TRBJ1-1, with D maybe TRBD1 (6 bases). Trimming pared 5 bases from V and 3 bases from J, leaving 25 bases between. This CDR3 has 18 amino acids. CDR1 and CDR2 (germline): SEHNR, FQNEAQ (reference sequence). The CDR3 sequence is CASSLRGGKRQGYTEAFF. The CDR3 DNA reads as TGTGCCAGCAGCCTTAGAGGGGGAAAGAGGCAGGGGTACACTGAAGCTTTCTTT. Complete variable domain (other parts from reference TRBV7-9 and TRBJ1-1): DTGVSQNPRHKITKRGQNVTFRCDPISEHNRLYWYRQTLGQGPEFLTYFQNEAQLEKSRLLSDRFSAERPKGSFSTLEIQRTEQGDSAMYLCASSLRGGKRQGYTEAFFGQGTRLTVV.

The rearrangement joins TRBV29-1 to TRBJ2-1; tentatively, D is TRBD2 (5 bases). This CDR3 has 16 amino acids. Germline CDR1 reads SQVTM; CDR2 reads ANQGSEA. Between the trimmed V and J ends, which lost 1 base and 1 base, there was a span of 14 bases. CDR3 coding DNA: TGCAGCGTTGAAGTTACCAGCGGAAGGTCCTACAATGAGCAGTTCTTC. Translated, it gives CSVEVTSGRSYNEQFF.